These 28 T cell receptor beta chains originate from one sample sequenced in a study of blood T cell repertoires in COVID-19. Sequencing used immunoSEQ multiplex PCR; TCRdb keeps in-frame clones, though not all of them. The sample includes approximately 200,000 clones, roughly 90% of them seen just once. The sample was peripheral blood. The receptors stem from a woman in her 50s with acute or convalescent COVID-19.

The chain joins TRBV9 to TRBJ2-7, with D possibly matching TRBD2 (6 bases). The germline V gene has CDR1 SGDLS and CDR2 YYNGEE. The CDR3 totals 13 residues. For the CDR3, the DNA is TGTGCTAGCGGCGGTAGCGGCCCCTACGAGCAGTACTTC. Translation: CASGGSGPYEQYF.

The chain uses TRBV24-1 and TRBJ1-2; D ambiguous. V shed 7 bases and J shed 0 bases, with 14 bases lying between them. There are 15 residues in the CDR3. Per germline, CDR1 KGHDR and CDR2 SFDVKD. For the CDR3, the DNA is TGTGCCACCAGGGGCAGTCAGGAGGCTAACTATGGCTACACCTTC. Amino acids: CATRGSQEANYGYTF.

The V call is TRBV6-5, the J call TRBJ2-1; a possible D gene is TRBD1 (5 bases). V dropped 5 bases and J dropped 5 bases, with 13 bases sitting between them. Germline assignment: CDR1 MNHEY and CDR2 SVGAGI. There are 14 residues in the CDR3. CDR3 nucleotides: TGTGCCAGCAGTACAACGGACACGGACAATGAGCAGTTCTTC. Protein sequence: CASSTTDTDNEQFF.

This chain links TRBV6-5 with TRBJ1-1, with a tentative D call TRBD1 (6 bases). V lost 0 bases, J lost 3 bases, and 11 bases lay in between. Germline assignment: CDR1 MNHEY and CDR2 SVGAGI. This CDR3 is built from 15 residues. The CDR3 here is CASSYSISGDTEAFF. The CDR3 region has the DNA TGTGCCAGCAGTTACTCGATTTCAGGGGACACTGAAGCTTTCTTT.

This chain links TRBV29-1 with TRBJ1-2, with TRBD1 matching 11 bases. This CDR3 comprises 13 residues. The germline CDR1 and CDR2 sequences are SQVTM and ANQGSEA. The junction had 0 bases not matched to a gene; V was cut back by 4 bases and J by 2 bases. The CDR3 loop reads CSVGDRGNYGYTF. For the CDR3, the DNA is TGCAGCGTTGGGGACAGGGGGAACTATGGCTACACCTTC.

The sample holds one count of this clone. The chain links TRBV14 to TRBJ1-1; D possibly corresponds to TRBD1 (5 bases). CDR3 size: 13 residues. With 4 bases removed from V and 6 bases from J, the gap between germline ends came to 12 bases. Germline CDR1 is SGHDN and CDR2 is FVKESK. The CDR3: CASSPWGEAEAFF. The CDR3 DNA sequence: TGTGCCAGCAGCCCCTGGGGGGAGGCTGAAGCTTTCTTT.

This clone showed up just once. The chain recombines TRBV6-1 with TRBJ1-2; TRBD1 is a possible D gene (5 bases). The CDR3 covers 15 residues. Trimming removed 3 bases from V and 0 bases from J, with 11 bases in between. Per germline, CDR1 MNHNS and CDR2 SASEGT. CDR3 sequence: CASSDRGRSNYGYTF. The CDR3 DNA follows: TGTGCCAGCAGTGACCGGGGGAGATCTAACTATGGCTACACCTTC.

V and J are TRBV27 and TRBJ1-5, with no clear D. Trimming removed 0 bases from V and 4 bases from J, with 7 bases in between. The CDR3 loop spans 14 amino acids. Germline V gene sequence: CDR1 MNHEY, CDR2 SMNVEV (reference sequence). CDR3 sequence: CASSLSHGNQPQHF. The CDR3 nucleotides are TGTGCCAGCAGTTTATCGCACGGGAATCAGCCCCAGCATTTT.

This chain connects TRBV30 to TRBJ1-5; 9 bases are shared with TRBD1. This CDR3 is 17 amino acids long. CDR1 GTSNPN and CDR2 SVGIG come from the germline V gene (reference sequence). The V gene end was trimmed by 1 base and the J gene end by 8 bases; junction bases not matched to a gene: 15. CDR3 nucleotides: TGTGCCTGGAGTGGGGGAGGGACAGGGCCATTAGGGGAGCCCCAGCATTTT. Its translation is CAWSGGGTGPLGEPQHF.

V and J are TRBV13 and TRBJ1-1; TRBD1 aligns across 7 bases. The CDR3 spans 14 residues. The germline V gene encodes CDR1 PRHDT and CDR2 FYEKMQ (reference sequence). V trimming: 5 bases; J trimming: 0 bases; junction bases outside the gene matches: 3. CDR3 sequence (DNA): TGTGCCAGCAGCGGGGACAGTATGAACACTGAAGCTTTCTTT. Protein sequence: CASSGDSMNTEAFF. The entire variable domain, with the rest obtained from reference TRBV13 and TRBJ1-1, is as follows: AAGVIQSPRHLIKEKRETATLKCYPIPRHDTVYWYQQGPGQDPQFLISFYEKMQSDKGSIPDRFSAQQFSDYHSELNMSSLELGDSALYFCASSGDSMNTEAFFGQGTRLTVV.

The rearrangement links TRBV6-2 or TRBV6-3 to TRBJ2-5; D is undetermined. Trimming pared 2 bases from V and 5 bases from J, leaving 9 bases between. The CDR3 length is 13 residues. Germline loops: CDR1 MNHEY, CDR2 SVGEGT. In nucleotides, the CDR3 is TGTGCCAGCAGTTACCTGGCGCGGGAGACCCAGTACTTC. It specifies CASSYLARETQYF.

This clone was detected a few times. This chain links TRBV2 with TRBJ2-7; D remains ambiguous. The CDR3 totals 11 residues. Trimming stripped 6 bases from V and 3 bases from J, with 6 bases between. The germline gives CDR1 SNHLY, CDR2 FYNNEI. CDR3 nucleotides: TGTGCCAGCAGCCCTAGCTACGAGCAGTACTTC. It is translated as CASSPSYEQYF.

This clone has only one observation. The chain is built from TRBV5-4 and TRBJ1-1; 9 bases are a match to TRBD1. This CDR3 has 16 amino acids. The J segment lost 5 bases and the V segment lost 3 bases, leaving 11 bases of the junction unmatched. CDR1 is SGHNT and CDR2 is YYREEE in the germline V gene (reference sequence). CDR3 DNA sequence: TGTGCCAGCAGCTCCTGGGTGACAGGGGGGTTTACTGAAGCTTTCTTT. Amino acids: CASSSWVTGGFTEAFF.

The chain is built from TRBV4-3 and TRBJ1-5, with 7 bases matching TRBD1. The ends lost 0 bases at V and 2 bases at J; junction bases unmatched: 7. The CDR3 has 17 residues. From germline, CDR1 is LGHNA and CDR2 YSLEER. The CDR3 protein is CASSQETGTHGNQPQHF. The CDR3 DNA reads TGCGCCAGCAGCCAAGAGACAGGGACGCACGGCAATCAGCCCCAGCATTTT.

This clone showed up just once. V usage is TRBV30 and J usage is TRBJ1-2; D gene uncertain. With 0 bases removed from V and 7 bases from J, the gap between germline ends came to 24 bases. The CDR3 spans 17 residues. Germline CDR1 reads GTSNPN; CDR2 reads SVGIG (reference sequence). Here the CDR3 reads CAWSVGRTDAWVGGYTF. The CDR3, as DNA: TGTGCCTGGAGTGTGGGTCGAACAGACGCCTGGGTAGGTGGCTACACCTTC.

The count of this clone is one. V and J are TRBV25-1 and TRBJ2-2; TRBD2 aligns across 10 bases. The CDR3 runs 15 residues. V shed 6 bases, J shed 3 bases, and the junction held 4 bases outside the gene matches. Germline V CDR1 and CDR2: MGHDK, SYGVNS. The CDR3 DNA is TGTGCCAGCAGCTGGACTAGCGGATACACCGGGGAGCTGTTTTTT. Its translation: CASSWTSGYTGELFF.

In its sample, this clone was seen once. The chain uses TRBV5-5 and TRBJ1-1, with a tentative D call TRBD1 (5 bases). This CDR3 comprises 16 residues. The V gene's germline CDR1 is SGHKS and CDR2 YYEKEE (reference sequence). Deletions cut 1 base from V and 0 bases from J, with 13 bases between. In DNA form, the CDR3 reads TGTGCCAGCAGCTTGCCCCCCAGGGCTATGAACACTGAAGCTTTCTTT. Translation gives CASSLPPRAMNTEAFF.

The rearrangement uses TRBV19 and TRBJ2-5, with D possibly matching TRBD1 (6 bases). Germline CDR1 reads LNHDA; CDR2 reads SQIVND (reference sequence). This CDR3 contains 15 residues. Trimming removed 1 base at V and 1 base at J, with 10 bases between. The chain's CDR3 is CASSIGSRGQETQYF. The DNA for the CDR3 is TGTGCCAGTAGTATAGGATCCAGGGGCCAAGAGACCCAGTACTTC.

This chain joins TRBV13 and TRBJ2-3; TRBD2 might be the D (7 bases). V shed 6 bases and J shed 0 bases, with 16 bases lying between them. This CDR3 is built from 16 residues. Germline CDR1 is PRHDT and CDR2 is FYEKMQ (reference sequence). The CDR3 is CASREFRGASTDTQYF. As DNA, the CDR3 is TGTGCCAGCAGAGAATTCCGGGGGGCAAGCACAGATACGCAGTATTTT.

The chain is built from TRBV10-3 and TRBJ1-5, with 11 bases lining up with TRBD1. CDR1 and CDR2 (germline): ENHRY, SYGVKD. The J segment lost 2 bases and the V segment lost 4 bases, leaving 1 base of the junction unmatched. This CDR3 has 15 residues. The CDR3 here is CAISGTGGRNQPQHF. As DNA, the CDR3 is TGTGCCATCAGTGGGACAGGGGGCCGCAATCAGCCCCAGCATTTT.

The V and J genes are TRBV16 and TRBJ2-7, with D hard to call. Deletions cut 1 base from V and 2 bases from J, with 6 bases between. This CDR3 is built from 13 residues. Germline CDR1 is KGHSY and CDR2 is FQNENV. CDR3: CASSQFQAYEQYF. The CDR3 bases are TGTGCCAGCAGCCAATTTCAGGCCTACGAGCAGTACTTC.

The gene calls are TRBV7-9 and TRBJ2-7; TRBD2 matches 13 bases. Trimming took 3 bases from V and 3 from J; bases not matched to a gene: 8. Germline V CDR1 and CDR2: SEHNR, FQNEAQ (reference sequence). There are 17 residues in the CDR3. CDR3 nucleotide sequence: TGTGCCAGCAGCTTGGGGAGGACTAGCGGGGGACACTACGAGCAGTACTTC. Its translation: CASSLGRTSGGHYEQYF.

This clone appeared a single time. The chain joins TRBV7-9 to TRBJ2-3; the match to TRBD1 covers 9 bases. J was trimmed by 5 bases and V by 8 bases; bases with no gene match: 8. Germline lookup yields CDR1 SEHNR and CDR2 FQNEAQ (reference sequence). The CDR3 sequence is 14 residues long. The CDR3 here is CASPGTGPRDTQYF. In DNA form, the CDR3 reads TGTGCCAGCCCCGGGACAGGGCCTAGAGATACGCAGTATTTT.

The CDR3 nucleotides read TGCGCCAGCAGCAGGCCCCCCTCTAGCGACGGCTCCTACGAGCAGTACTTC. It is translated as CASSRPPSSDGSYEQYF. J is TRBJ2-7 and V is TRBV5-1; TRBD2 is a possible D gene (6 bases). The CDR3 is 17 amino acids. V dropped 4 bases and J dropped 0 bases, with 20 bases sitting between them. Germline assignment: CDR1 SGHRS and CDR2 YFSETQ.

The J gene is TRBJ2-7, the V gene TRBV30; TRBD1 aligns across 10 bases. Germline-derived CDR1 and CDR2 are GTSNPN and SVGIG (reference sequence). The CDR3 sequence is 14 residues long. The ends lost 3 bases at V and 6 bases at J; junction bases unmatched: 8. The CDR3 loop is CAWRSGTGAGEQYF. The CDR3 DNA reads as TGTGCCTGGAGGTCTGGGACAGGGGCCGGCGAGCAGTACTTC. The full variable domain, in which reference TRBV30 and TRBJ2-7 provide the parts outside the CDR3, is SQTIHQWPATLVQPVGSPLSLECTVEGTSNPNLYWYRQAAGRGLQLLFYSVGIGQISSEVPQNLSASRPQDRQFILSSKKLLLSDSGFYLCAWRSGTGAGEQYFGPGTRLTVT.

The J gene is TRBJ2-4, the V gene TRBV9, with TRBD1 matching over 9 bases. This CDR3 region has 13 residues. The J segment lost 7 bases and the V segment lost 3 bases, leaving 2 bases of the junction unmatched. Germline V gene data show CDR1 as SGDLS and CDR2 as YYNGEE. As DNA, the CDR3 is TGTGCCAGCAGCGGGGGGACAGGGAACATTCAGTACTTC. Protein sequence: CASSGGTGNIQYF.

V usage is TRBV3-1 (or the pseudogene TRBV3-2) and J usage is TRBJ1-3; 7 nucleotides agree with TRBD1. J was trimmed by 0 bases and V by 4 bases; bases with no gene match: 6. CDR1 and CDR2 from the germline V gene are LGHDT and YNNKEL (reference sequence). The CDR3 is 16 amino acids. CDR3 loop: CASSRGRGVSGNTIYF. CDR3 nucleotides: TGTGCCAGCAGCCGGGGCAGGGGGGTCTCTGGAAACACCATATATTTT.

The chain employs TRBV27 and TRBJ2-3, with unresolved D. V was pared by 3 bases and J by 2 bases, with 9 bases between. This CDR3 region has 14 residues. CDR1 and CDR2 (germline): MNHEY, SMNVEV (reference sequence). CDR3 nucleotide sequence: TGTGCCAGCAGTTTCCGCGACACCACAGATACGCAGTATTTT. Encoded protein: CASSFRDTTDTQYF.